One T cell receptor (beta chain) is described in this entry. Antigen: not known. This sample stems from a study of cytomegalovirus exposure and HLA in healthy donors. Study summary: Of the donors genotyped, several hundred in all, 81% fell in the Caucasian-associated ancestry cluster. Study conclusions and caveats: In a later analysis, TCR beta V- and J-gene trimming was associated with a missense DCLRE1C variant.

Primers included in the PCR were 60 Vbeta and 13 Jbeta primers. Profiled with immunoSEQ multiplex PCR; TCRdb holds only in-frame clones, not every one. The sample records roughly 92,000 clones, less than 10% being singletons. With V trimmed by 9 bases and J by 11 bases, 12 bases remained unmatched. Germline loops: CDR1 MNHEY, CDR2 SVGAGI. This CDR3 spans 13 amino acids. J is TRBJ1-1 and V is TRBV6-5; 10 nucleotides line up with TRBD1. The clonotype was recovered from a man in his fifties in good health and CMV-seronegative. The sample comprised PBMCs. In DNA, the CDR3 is TGTGCCAGTCAACCGACAGGGGGCGAAGGCGCTTTCTTT. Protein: CASQPTGGEGAFF.